These 4 T cell receptor beta chains were sequenced from one sample in a study of shared clonotypes between healthy human individuals. Sequencing used immunoSEQ multiplex PCR; TCRdb keeps in-frame clones, though not all of them. The table lists some 700,000 clones, about 90% of them singletons. The sequencing input was memory CD8+ T cells from PBMCs. As for subset: CD45RO+ cells pooled with CCR7-negative TemRA cells. Receptors were obtained from a man between 18 and 29 years old in good health. Some clones in this sample may be carry-over from other donors' samples.

The J gene is TRBJ2-2, the V gene TRBV15; D gene unclear. This CDR3 contains 14 residues. Germline V gene data show CDR1 as LNHNV and CDR2 as YYDKDF (reference sequence). V lost 0 bases, J lost 7 bases, and 9 bases lay in between. As DNA, the CDR3 is TGTGCCACCAGCAGAGATCTAAGGAGCGGGGAGCTGTTTTTT. Its protein product is CATSRDLRSGELFF.

The V and J genes are TRBV6-5 and TRBJ2-2; D gene uncertain. Germline assignment: CDR1 MNHEY and CDR2 SVGAGI. V was pared by 2 bases and J by 7 bases, with 17 bases between. The CDR3 runs 16 residues. The CDR3 sequence: CASSYSIGYKGGELFF. The CDR3 bases are TGTGCCAGCAGTTACAGTATCGGATATAAGGGCGGGGAGCTGTTTTTT.

The chain couples TRBV7-9 to TRBJ2-7; the match to TRBD1 covers 12 bases. V dropped 5 bases and J dropped 6; count of bases not matched to a gene: 11. This CDR3 has 16 residues. Per the germline V gene, CDR1 is SEHNR and CDR2 is FQNEAQ (reference sequence). The CDR3 coding sequence is TGTGCCAGCAGCGGACCTCCGGGACAGGGGGCCCTCGAGCAGTACTTC. Protein sequence: CASSGPPGQGALEQYF.

The CDR3 sequence: CASSPERDLDTQYF. Written as DNA, the CDR3 is TGTGCCAGCTCACCAGAGAGGGACCTAGATACGCAGTATTTT. This sequence joins TRBV18 and TRBJ2-3; the D gene could be TRBD1 or TRBD2 (5 bases each). Between the trimmed V and J ends, which lost 2 bases and 5 bases, there was a span of 11 bases. CDR1 and CDR2 (germline): KGHSH, LQKENI. The CDR3 totals 14 residues.